This T cell receptor (beta chain) was recorded in a study of spatial heterogeneity in lung cancer. One entry per CDR3 protein results from TCRdb running MiXCR on the 5' RACE reads. The repertoire holds some 35,000 distinct CDR3 sequences, with around 7.6% as singletons. Time point given: blood at routine non-recurrence follow-up after resection. There are 14 residues in the CDR3. The germline gives CDR1 KGHSH, CDR2 LQKENI. Trimming took off 3 bases at V and 6 bases at J, with 12 bases between the two ends. This specimen consisted of PBMCs, obtained at follow-up. The receptor was isolated from a male donor with early-stage non-small cell lung cancer. The chain carries TRBV18 and TRBJ1-5; TRBD1 might be the D (5 bases). CDR3 sequence: CASSPIERGQPQHF. As DNA, the CDR3 is TGTGCCAGCTCACCTATTGAGAGGGGTCAGCCCCAGCATTTT. Looking up the rest from reference TRBV18 and TRBJ1-5 gives the full variable domain: NAGVMQNPRHLVRRRGQEARLRCSPMKGHSHVYWYRQLPEEGLKFMVYLQKENIIDESGMPKERFSAEFPKEGPSILRIQQVVRGDSAAYFCASSPIERGQPQHFGDGTRLSIL.